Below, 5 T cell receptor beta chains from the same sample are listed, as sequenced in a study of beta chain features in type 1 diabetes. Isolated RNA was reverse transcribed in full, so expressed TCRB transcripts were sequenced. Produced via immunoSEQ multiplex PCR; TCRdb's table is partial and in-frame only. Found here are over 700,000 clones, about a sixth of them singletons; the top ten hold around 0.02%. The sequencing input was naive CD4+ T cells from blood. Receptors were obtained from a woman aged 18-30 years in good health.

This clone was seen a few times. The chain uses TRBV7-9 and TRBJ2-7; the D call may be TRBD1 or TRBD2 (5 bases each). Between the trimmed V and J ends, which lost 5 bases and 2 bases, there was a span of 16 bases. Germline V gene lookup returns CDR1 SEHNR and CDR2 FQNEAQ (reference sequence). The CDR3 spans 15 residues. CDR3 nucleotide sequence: TGTGCCAGCAGCCTGCAACGGGACCAACCCTACGAGCAGTACTTC. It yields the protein CASSLQRDQPYEQYF. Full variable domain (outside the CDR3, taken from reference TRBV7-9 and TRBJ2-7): DTGVSQNPRHKITKRGQNVTFRCDPISEHNRLYWYRQTLGQGPEFLTYFQNEAQLEKSRLLSDRFSAERPKGSFSTLEIQRTEQGDSAMYLCASSLQRDQPYEQYFGPGTRLTVT.

In nucleotides, the CDR3 is TGCAGCGTTGGCCCACCTCCTAGCACAGATACGCAGTATTTT. Translated, it gives CSVGPPPSTDTQYF. This chain uses TRBV29-1 with TRBJ2-3; D call uncertain. V was cut by 4 bases and J by 0 bases, with 11 bases left in between. This CDR3 spans 14 amino acids. Germline V gene sequence: CDR1 SQVTM, CDR2 ANQGSEA.

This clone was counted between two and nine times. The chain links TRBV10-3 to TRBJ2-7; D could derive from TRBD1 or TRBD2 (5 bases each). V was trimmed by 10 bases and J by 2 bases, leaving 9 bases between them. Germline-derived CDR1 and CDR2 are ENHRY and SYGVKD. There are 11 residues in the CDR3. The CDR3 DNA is TGTGCCACGAGAGGGGCCTACGAGCAGTACTTC. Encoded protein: CATRGAYEQYF.

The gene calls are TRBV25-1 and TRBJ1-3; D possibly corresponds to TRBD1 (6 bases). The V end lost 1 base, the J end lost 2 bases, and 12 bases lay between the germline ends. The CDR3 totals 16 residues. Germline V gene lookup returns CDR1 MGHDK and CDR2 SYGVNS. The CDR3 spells CASSESRTDPGNTIYF. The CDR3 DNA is TGTGCCAGCAGTGAATCCCGGACAGATCCTGGAAACACCATATATTTT.

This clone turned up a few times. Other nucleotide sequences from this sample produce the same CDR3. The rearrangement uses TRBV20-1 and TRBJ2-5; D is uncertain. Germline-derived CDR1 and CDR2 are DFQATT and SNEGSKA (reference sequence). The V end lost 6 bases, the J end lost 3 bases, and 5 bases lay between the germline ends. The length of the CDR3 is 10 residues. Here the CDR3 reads CSALEETQYF. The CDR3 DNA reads TGCAGTGCCCTCGAAGAGACCCAGTACTTC.